Reported below is one T cell receptor (beta chain). Its specificity is unknown. This sample is drawn from a study of T cell responses to AZD1222 COVID-19 vaccine. Study-level points and caveats: It was only a handful of AZD1222 recipients who were seropositive at baseline. Increased Spike-specific TCR breadth and depth were observed after two AZD1222 doses.

Second-dose groups at about 4 or about 12 weeks were pooled. Only in-frame clones appear in the TCRdb table, and some are missing; sequencing was by immunoSEQ multiplex PCR. This repertoire shows approximately 300,000 clones, roughly 93% found once; its top ten account for less than 0.65%. Trimming stripped 3 bases from V and 7 bases from J, with 12 bases between. This CDR3 has 14 residues. From germline, CDR1 is MDHEN and CDR2 SYDVKM. This chain joins TRBV28 and TRBJ2-2; D unclear. This specimen consisted of peripheral blood, obtained 28 days after the second AZD1222 dose. The clonotype comes from an adult who received the AZD1222 COVID-19 vaccine. CDR3 bases: TGTGCCAGCAGTTTGGTCGGACCAGGCGGGGAGCTGTTTTTT. It codes for CASSLVGPGGELFF.